These 22 T cell receptor beta chains were all obtained from the same sample, sequenced in a study of blood T cell repertoires in COVID-19. The table came from immunoSEQ multiplex PCR; TCRdb's copy has only in-frame clones and leaves some out. Here the sample spans 250,000 or so clones, approximately 80% being singletons. Material for sequencing was peripheral blood. These receptors came from a woman aged 80 or older with acute or convalescent COVID-19.

The CDR3 nucleotides read TGTGCCAGCAGCCAAGATCCAAGGACGGGCAGGGGGTTCAATGAGCAGTTCTTC. Protein product: CASSQDPRTGRGFNEQFF. This sequence joins TRBV3-1 (or the pseudogene TRBV3-2) and TRBJ2-1; TRBD1 matches at 7 bases. Per germline, CDR1 LGHDT and CDR2 YNNKEL (reference sequence). V lost 0 bases and J lost 6; bases outside the gene matches: 14. CDR3 length equals 18 residues.

The sample holds a few counts of this clone. The V and J genes are TRBV2 and TRBJ2-7; 10 nucleotides agree with TRBD1. The CDR3 extends over 16 amino acids. The V segment lost 6 bases and the J segment 4 bases; nucleotides outside the gene matches: 12. In germline, CDR1 is SNHLY, CDR2 FYNNEI. The CDR3 sequence: CASRNPGTGEPYEQYF. The CDR3 nucleotides are TGTGCCAGCAGGAACCCTGGGACAGGGGAGCCTTACGAGCAGTACTTC.

The chain recombines TRBV7-2 with TRBJ2-7, with D possibly matching TRBD1 (6 bases). Trimming took off 5 bases at V and 4 bases at J, with 18 bases between the two ends. The CDR3 contains 15 residues. Germline V gene data show CDR1 as SGHTA and CDR2 as FQGNSA. The CDR3 loop is CASSQRRTDTYEQYF. CDR3 DNA: TGTGCCAGCAGCCAAAGGCGGACAGACACTTACGAGCAGTACTTC.

This clone has a single count. CDR3: CASSLSGQGGTGELFF. The DNA for the CDR3 is TGTGCCAGTAGTTTATCAGGCCAGGGGGGCACCGGGGAGCTGTTTTTT. The V and J genes are TRBV19 and TRBJ2-2; D possibly corresponds to TRBD1 (7 bases). The V gene lost 5 bases and the J gene lost 4 bases, with 17 bases spanning the gap. This CDR3 comprises 16 residues. Germline CDR1 is LNHDA and CDR2 is SQIVND (reference sequence).

This chain uses TRBV19 with TRBJ1-2; TRBD1 matches 9 bases. V was clipped by 5 bases and J by 4 bases; unmatched bases: 20. CDR3 size: 19 residues. CDR1 LNHDA and CDR2 SQIVND come from the germline V gene (reference sequence). The chain's CDR3 is CASSPQGRGQGSDLYGYTF. The CDR3 DNA follows: TGTGCCAGTAGTCCCCAGGGCAGGGGACAGGGCTCGGACCTCTATGGCTACACCTTC.

The chain has TRBV2 and TRBJ1-1; the D is unclear. From germline, CDR1 is SNHLY and CDR2 FYNNEI. V dropped 3 bases and J dropped 1 base, with 6 bases sitting between them. CDR3 length: 13 residues. The CDR3 protein is CASSDGRNTEAFF. The CDR3 nucleotides read TGTGCCAGCAGTGATGGCCGGAACACTGAAGCTTTCTTT.

V gene TRBV6-5 combines with J gene TRBJ2-1; tentatively, D is TRBD2 (5 bases). The CDR3 covers 13 residues. Germline V gene sequence: CDR1 MNHEY, CDR2 SVGAGI. V lost 8 bases, J lost 10 bases, and 18 bases lay in between. The CDR3 region is CASGIELAWEQFF. The CDR3 nucleotides are TGTGCCAGCGGCATTGAGCTAGCTTGGGAGCAGTTCTTC.

This chain joins TRBV4-2 and TRBJ2-7; weak D call: TRBD2 (6 bases). Per germline, CDR1 LGHNA and CDR2 YNFKEQ. The CDR3 has 15 amino acids. The ends were cut back, 0 bases at V and 6 bases at J, with 15 bases in the middle. CDR3 nucleotides: TGTGCCAGCAGCCAAGATAGGAGGGTGAGGGGCGAGCAGTACTTC. Protein product: CASSQDRRVRGEQYF.

The chain joins TRBV3-1 (or the pseudogene TRBV3-2) to TRBJ2-6; TRBD1 matches at 8 bases. The CDR3 spans 18 residues. V shed 4 bases, J shed 1 base, and the junction held 9 bases outside the gene matches. The germline V gene encodes CDR1 LGHDT and CDR2 YNNKEL (reference sequence). As DNA, the CDR3 is TGTGCCAGCAGCCCGAGTCCAGGGGGCCCGTCTGGGGCCAACGTCCTGACTTTC. It translates to CASSPSPGGPSGANVLTF.

The gene calls are TRBV21-1 and TRBJ1-2. TRBV21-1 is termed a pseudogene. The CDR3 runs to 17 residues. Written as DNA, the CDR3 is TGTGCCAGCAGCAAAGCGGCCAGACGAGAGGTAGGCTATGGCTACACCTTC. This gives the protein CASSKAARREVGYGYTF.

This sequence joins TRBV19 and TRBJ2-7; 7 bases are a match to TRBD1. Germline CDR1 and CDR2: LNHDA and SQIVND (reference sequence). The CDR3 runs 15 residues. V was pared by 3 bases and J by 0 bases, with 5 bases of the junction left unmatched. The CDR3 coding sequence is TGTGCCAGTAGTATCACGACAGGGAGCTCCTACGAGCAGTACTTC. Amino acid sequence: CASSITTGSSYEQYF.

The chain has TRBV3-1 (or the pseudogene TRBV3-2) and TRBJ2-7; D unclear. The CDR3 runs 15 residues. CDR1 and CDR2 from the germline V gene are LGHDT and YNNKEL (reference sequence). V was cut by 5 bases and J by 0 bases, with 14 bases left in between. CDR3 region: CASSYAGSSSYEQYF. Here the CDR3 DNA reads TGTGCCAGCAGCTACGCCGGGTCAAGCTCCTACGAGCAGTACTTC.

The genes are TRBV11-2 and TRBJ1-4, with D uncertain. V was shortened by 5 bases and J by 0 bases, with 13 bases between the two germline ends. The CDR3 is made up of 16 amino acids. From germline, CDR1 is SGHAT and CDR2 FQNNGV. CDR3 amino acids: CASSHTNSATNEKLFF. CDR3 DNA: TGTGCCAGCAGCCACACCAACAGTGCAACTAATGAAAAACTGTTTTTT. The full variable domain, in which reference TRBV11-2 and TRBJ1-4 provide the parts outside the CDR3, is EAGVAQSPRYKIIEKRQSVAFWCNPISGHATLYWYQQILGQGPKLLIQFQNNGVVDDSQLPKDRFSAERLKGVDSTLKIQPAKLEDSAVYLCASSHTNSATNEKLFFGSGTQLSVL.

V and J are TRBV6-6 and TRBJ2-1; 9 bases are shared with TRBD2. The trim removed 0 bases at V and 10 bases at J, leaving 10 bases unmatched. The germline V gene has CDR1 MNHNY and CDR2 SVGAGI (reference sequence). The CDR3 covers 16 residues. CDR3 DNA sequence: TGTGCCAGCAGTTACTCTGGCGGGAGGGCTGGCGAGGAGCAGTTCTTC. This codes for CASSYSGGRAGEEQFF.

V is TRBV6-1 and J is TRBJ2-3, with TRBD2 identical over 12 bases. The CDR3 spans 16 residues. CDR1 is MNHNS and CDR2 is SASEGT in the germline V gene. V shed 4 bases, J shed 5 bases, and the junction held 7 bases outside the gene matches. CDR3 residues: CASSGRTSGAEDTQYF. CDR3 DNA sequence: TGTGCCAGCAGTGGAAGGACTAGCGGGGCCGAAGATACGCAGTATTTT.

The chain is built from TRBV7-2 and TRBJ2-3, with 9 bases identical to TRBD1. Germline values: CDR1 SGHTA, CDR2 FQGNSA. V lost 2 bases to trimming and J lost 3 bases; unmatched junction nucleotides: 3. The CDR3 is 15 amino acids. The chain's CDR3 is CASSLPTGGTDTQYF. Written as DNA, the CDR3 is TGTGCCAGCAGCTTACCGACAGGGGGAACAGATACGCAGTATTTT.

The J gene is TRBJ1-1, the V gene TRBV7-9, with 7 bases matching TRBD1. The CDR3 is 16 residues long. CDR1 is SEHNR, CDR2 FQNEAQ, per germline (reference sequence). Trimming at V came to 7 bases and at J to 1 base, leaving 12 bases not matched to a gene. CDR3 bases: TGTGCCAGCACCAAGACGAGGGGGCGCACGAACACTGAAGCTTTCTTT. It codes for CASTKTRGRTNTEAFF.

This chain connects TRBV28 to TRBJ1-2; D is perhaps TRBD1 (6 bases). The CDR3 runs 14 residues. V lost 4 bases and J 8 bases, leaving 17 bases between the germline ends. CDR1 MDHEN and CDR2 SYDVKM come from the germline V gene. The CDR3 is CASSSTGSWGGYTF. The CDR3 DNA follows: TGTGCCAGCAGTTCTACAGGGAGCTGGGGCGGCTACACCTTC.

The genes are TRBV7-7 and TRBJ2-5, with 7 bases matching TRBD1. Germline-derived CDR1 and CDR2 are SSHAT and FNYEAQ (reference sequence). The CDR3 runs to 15 residues. Trimming took 2 bases from V and 2 from J; bases not matched to a gene: 5. The CDR3 nucleotides read TGTGCCAGCAGCTTATCCGGGACAGAACAAGAGACCCAGTACTTC. Translating it yields CASSLSGTEQETQYF.

The chain has TRBV18 and TRBJ2-2; D is ambiguous. CDR1 and CDR2 (germline): KGHSH, LQKENI. The CDR3 consists of 13 residues. Trimming took 4 bases from V and 2 from J, leaving 5 bases between them. This CDR3 is CASSHSNTGELFF. DNA for the CDR3: TGTGCCAGCTCACACTCAAACACCGGGGAGCTGTTTTTT. The full variable domain, rest sourced from reference TRBV18 and TRBJ2-2, is NAGVMQNPRHLVRRRGQEARLRCSPMKGHSHVYWYRQLPEEGLKFMVYLQKENIIDESGMPKERFSAEFPKEGPSILRIQQVVRGDSAAYFCASSHSNTGELFFGEGSRLTVL.

The V gene is TRBV19, the J gene TRBJ2-5; D possibly corresponds to TRBD1 (5 bases). Per the germline V gene, CDR1 is LNHDA and CDR2 is SQIVND (reference sequence). Trimming stripped 4 bases from V and 5 bases from J, with 11 bases between. This CDR3 contains 13 residues. The CDR3 nucleotides read TGTGCCAGTAGTAATCAGGGCGCGGAGACCCAGTACTTC. It yields the protein CASSNQGAETQYF.

This rearrangement joins TRBV10-2 to TRBJ2-1, with D uncertain. The germline V gene has CDR1 WSHSY and CDR2 SAAADI. This CDR3 contains 16 residues. V lost 7 bases and J lost 6, with 22 bases in between. CDR3 DNA sequence: TGCGCCAGCACCCGATCTCCAGGCAACCCCGGCAATGAGCAGTTCTTC. Its protein product is CASTRSPGNPGNEQFF.